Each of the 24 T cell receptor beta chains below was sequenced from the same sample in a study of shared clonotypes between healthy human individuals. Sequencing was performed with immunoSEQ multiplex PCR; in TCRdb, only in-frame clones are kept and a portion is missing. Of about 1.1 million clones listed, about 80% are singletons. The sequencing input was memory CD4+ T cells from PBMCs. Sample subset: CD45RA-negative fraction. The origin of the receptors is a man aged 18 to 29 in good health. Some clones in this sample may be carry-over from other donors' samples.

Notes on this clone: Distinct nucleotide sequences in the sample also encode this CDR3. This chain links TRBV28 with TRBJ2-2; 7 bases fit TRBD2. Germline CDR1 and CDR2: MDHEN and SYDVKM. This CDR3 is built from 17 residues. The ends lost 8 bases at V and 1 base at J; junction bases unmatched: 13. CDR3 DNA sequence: TGTGCCAGCTCCCCTTTGGGGCTAGCGGTGAACACCGGGGAGCTGTTTTTT. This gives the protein CASSPLGLAVNTGELFF.

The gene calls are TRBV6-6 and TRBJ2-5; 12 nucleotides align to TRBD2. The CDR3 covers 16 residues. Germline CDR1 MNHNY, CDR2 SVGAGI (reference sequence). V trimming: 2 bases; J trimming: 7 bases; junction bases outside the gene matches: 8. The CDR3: CASSYALAGGGGTQYF. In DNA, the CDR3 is TGTGCCAGCAGTTACGCACTAGCGGGAGGTGGCGGGACCCAGTACTTC.

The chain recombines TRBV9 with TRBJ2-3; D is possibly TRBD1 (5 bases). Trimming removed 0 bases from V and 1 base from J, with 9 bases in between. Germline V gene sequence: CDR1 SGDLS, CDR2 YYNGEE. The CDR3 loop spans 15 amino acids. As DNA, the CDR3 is TGTGCCAGCAGCGTAGTAGGCAGGGGCACAGATACGCAGTATTTT. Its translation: CASSVVGRGTDTQYF.

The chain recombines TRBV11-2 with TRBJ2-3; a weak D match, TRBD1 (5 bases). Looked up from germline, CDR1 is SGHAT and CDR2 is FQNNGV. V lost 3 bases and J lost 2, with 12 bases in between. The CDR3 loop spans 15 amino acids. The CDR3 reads CASSFLGRATDTQYF. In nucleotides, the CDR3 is TGTGCCAGCAGCTTCTTGGGGCGCGCCACAGATACGCAGTATTTT. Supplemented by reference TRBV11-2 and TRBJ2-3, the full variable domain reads EAGVAQSPRYKIIEKRQSVAFWCNPISGHATLYWYQQILGQGPKLLIQFQNNGVVDDSQLPKDRFSAERLKGVDSTLKIQPAKLEDSAVYLCASSFLGRATDTQYFGPGTRLTVL.

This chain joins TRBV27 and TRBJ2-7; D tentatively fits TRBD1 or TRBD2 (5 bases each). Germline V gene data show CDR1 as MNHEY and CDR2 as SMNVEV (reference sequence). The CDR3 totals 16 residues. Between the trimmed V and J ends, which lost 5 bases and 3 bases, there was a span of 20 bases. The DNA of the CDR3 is TGTGCCAGCAGTATAACCGGGACCATTGGCGGCTACGAGCAGTACTTC. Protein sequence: CASSITGTIGGYEQYF.

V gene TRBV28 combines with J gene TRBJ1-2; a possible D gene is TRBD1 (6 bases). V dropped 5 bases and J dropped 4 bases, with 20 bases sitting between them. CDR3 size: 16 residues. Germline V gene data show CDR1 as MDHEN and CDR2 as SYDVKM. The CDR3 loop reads CASSPLGQTASYGYTF. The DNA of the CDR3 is TGTGCCAGCAGTCCCCTGGGACAAACTGCGAGCTATGGCTACACCTTC.

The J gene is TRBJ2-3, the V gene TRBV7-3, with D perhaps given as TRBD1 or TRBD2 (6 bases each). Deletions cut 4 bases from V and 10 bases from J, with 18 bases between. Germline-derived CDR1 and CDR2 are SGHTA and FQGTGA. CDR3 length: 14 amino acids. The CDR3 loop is CASSSSPRGAPQYF. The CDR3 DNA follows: TGTGCCAGCAGCTCATCCCCAAGGGGGGCCCCGCAGTATTTT.

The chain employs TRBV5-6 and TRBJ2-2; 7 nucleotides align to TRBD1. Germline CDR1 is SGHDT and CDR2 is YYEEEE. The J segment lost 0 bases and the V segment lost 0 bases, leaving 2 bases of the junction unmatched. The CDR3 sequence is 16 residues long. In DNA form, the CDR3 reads TGTGCCAGCAGCTTGGACGGGACAGCGAACACCGGGGAGCTGTTTTTT. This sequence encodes CASSLDGTANTGELFF.

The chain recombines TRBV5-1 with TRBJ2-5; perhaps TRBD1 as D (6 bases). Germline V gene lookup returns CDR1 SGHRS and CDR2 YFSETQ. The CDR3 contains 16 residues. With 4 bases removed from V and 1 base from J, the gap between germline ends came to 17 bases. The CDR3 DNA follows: TGCGCCAGCAGCCTAAACACCTTAGGGGGCCAAGAGACCCAGTACTTC. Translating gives CASSLNTLGGQETQYF.

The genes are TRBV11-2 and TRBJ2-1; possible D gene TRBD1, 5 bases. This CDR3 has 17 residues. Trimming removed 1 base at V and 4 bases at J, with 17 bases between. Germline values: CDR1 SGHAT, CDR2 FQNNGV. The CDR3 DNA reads TGTGCCAGCAGCTTAGGGGGCGGTTACTTCTGGTACAATGAGCAGTTCTTC. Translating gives CASSLGGGYFWYNEQFF.

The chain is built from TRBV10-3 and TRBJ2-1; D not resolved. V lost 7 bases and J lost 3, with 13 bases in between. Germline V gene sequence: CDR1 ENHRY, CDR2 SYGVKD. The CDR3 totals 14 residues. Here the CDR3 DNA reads TGTGCCATCACGGCGGAACCTCGCTACAATGAGCAGTTCTTC. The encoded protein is CAITAEPRYNEQFF.

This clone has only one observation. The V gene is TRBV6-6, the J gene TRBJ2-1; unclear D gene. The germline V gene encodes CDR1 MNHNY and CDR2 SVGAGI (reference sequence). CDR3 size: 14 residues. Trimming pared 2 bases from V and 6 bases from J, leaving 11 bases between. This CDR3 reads CASSYPTNRNEQFF. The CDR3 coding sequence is TGTGCCAGCAGTTACCCGACAAACCGCAATGAGCAGTTCTTC.

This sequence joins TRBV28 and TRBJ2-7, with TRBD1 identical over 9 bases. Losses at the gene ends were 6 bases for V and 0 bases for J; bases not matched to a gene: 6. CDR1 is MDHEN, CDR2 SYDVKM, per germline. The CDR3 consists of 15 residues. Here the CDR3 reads CASRPTGQGSYEQYF. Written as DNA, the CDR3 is TGTGCCAGCAGACCAACGGGACAGGGCTCCTACGAGCAGTACTTC.

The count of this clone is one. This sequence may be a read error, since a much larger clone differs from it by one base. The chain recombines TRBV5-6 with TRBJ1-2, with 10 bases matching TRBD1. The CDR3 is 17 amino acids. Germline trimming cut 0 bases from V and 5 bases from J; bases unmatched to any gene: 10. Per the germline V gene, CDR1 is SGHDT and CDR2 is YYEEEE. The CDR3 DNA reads TGTGCCAGCAGCTTGGAATGGAGGACAGGGGGAAATTATGGCTACACCTTC. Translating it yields CASSLEWRTGGNYGYTF.

Here the CDR3 reads CATSRADKSTQYF. CDR3 in DNA: TGTGCCACCAGCAGAGCCGATAAGTCTACCCAGTACTTC. The rearrangement joins TRBV15 to TRBJ2-5; D is undetermined. The germline V gene has CDR1 LNHNV and CDR2 YYDKDF (reference sequence). This CDR3 is 13 amino acids long. V lost 1 base and J 8 bases, leaving 11 bases between the germline ends.

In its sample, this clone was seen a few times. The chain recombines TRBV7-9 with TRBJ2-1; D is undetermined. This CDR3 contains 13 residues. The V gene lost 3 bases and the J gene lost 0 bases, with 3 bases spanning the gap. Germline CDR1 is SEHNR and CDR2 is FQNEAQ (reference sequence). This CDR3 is CASSFFSYNEQFF. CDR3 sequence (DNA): TGTGCCAGCAGCTTTTTCTCCTACAATGAGCAGTTCTTC.

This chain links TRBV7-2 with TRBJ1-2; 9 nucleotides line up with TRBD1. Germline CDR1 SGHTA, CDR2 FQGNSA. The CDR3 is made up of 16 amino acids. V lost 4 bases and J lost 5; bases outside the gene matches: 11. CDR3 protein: CASSSARGGQGYGYTF. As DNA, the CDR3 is TGTGCCAGCAGCTCCGCACGGGGGGGACAGGGATATGGCTACACCTTC.

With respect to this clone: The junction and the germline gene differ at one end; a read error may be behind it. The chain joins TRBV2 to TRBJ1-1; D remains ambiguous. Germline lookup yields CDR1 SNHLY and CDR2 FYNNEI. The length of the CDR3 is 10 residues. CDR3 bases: TGTGCCAGCAGTGTGGTCTGGCAGAATTTT. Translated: CASSVVWQNF.

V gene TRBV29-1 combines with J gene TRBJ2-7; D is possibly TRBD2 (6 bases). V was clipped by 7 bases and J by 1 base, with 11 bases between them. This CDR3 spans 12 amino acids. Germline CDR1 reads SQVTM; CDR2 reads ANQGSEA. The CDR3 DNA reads TGCAGCGCCCGAGGAGGGTCCTACGAGCAGTACTTC. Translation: CSARGGSYEQYF.

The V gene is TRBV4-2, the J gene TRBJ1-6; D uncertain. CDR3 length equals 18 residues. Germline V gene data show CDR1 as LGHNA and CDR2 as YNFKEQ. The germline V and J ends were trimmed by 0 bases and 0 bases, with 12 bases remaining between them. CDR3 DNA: TGTGCCAGCAGCCAAGATGAGTTGGCCAACTCCTATAATTCACCCCTCCACTTT. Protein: CASSQDELANSYNSPLHF.

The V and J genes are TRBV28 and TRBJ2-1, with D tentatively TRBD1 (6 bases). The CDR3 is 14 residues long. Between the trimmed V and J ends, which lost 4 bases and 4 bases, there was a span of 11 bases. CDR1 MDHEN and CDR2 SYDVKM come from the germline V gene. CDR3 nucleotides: TGTGCCAGCAGTTCATACAGGGAATACAATGAGCAGTTCTTC. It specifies CASSSYREYNEQFF.

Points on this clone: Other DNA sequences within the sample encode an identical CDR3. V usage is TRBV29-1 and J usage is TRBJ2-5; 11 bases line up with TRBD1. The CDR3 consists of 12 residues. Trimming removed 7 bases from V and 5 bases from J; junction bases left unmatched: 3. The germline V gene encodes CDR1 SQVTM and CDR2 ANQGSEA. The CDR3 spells CSAGTGGETQYF. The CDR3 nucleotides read TGCAGCGCCGGGACAGGGGGGGAGACCCAGTACTTC.

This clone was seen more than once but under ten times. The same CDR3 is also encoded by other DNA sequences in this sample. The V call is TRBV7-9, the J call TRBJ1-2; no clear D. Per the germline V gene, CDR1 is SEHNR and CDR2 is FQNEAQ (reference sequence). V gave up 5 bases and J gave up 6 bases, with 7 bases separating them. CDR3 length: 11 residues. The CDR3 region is CASSLTDGYTF. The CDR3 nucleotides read TGTGCCAGCAGCCTTACAGATGGCTACACCTTC.

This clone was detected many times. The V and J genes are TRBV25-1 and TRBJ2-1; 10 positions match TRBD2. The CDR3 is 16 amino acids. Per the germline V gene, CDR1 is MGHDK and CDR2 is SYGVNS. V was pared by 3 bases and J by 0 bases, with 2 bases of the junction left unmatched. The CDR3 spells CASSDSSGSSYNEQFF. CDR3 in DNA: TGTGCCAGCAGTGATTCTAGCGGGAGCTCCTACAATGAGCAGTTCTTC. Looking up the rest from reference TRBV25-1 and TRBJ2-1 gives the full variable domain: EADIYQTPRYLVIGTGKKITLECSQTMGHDKMYWYQQDPGMELHLIHYSYGVNSTEKGDLSSESTVSRIRTEHFPLTLESARPSHTSQYLCASSDSSGSSYNEQFFGPGTRLTVL.